This T cell receptor beta chain was recorded in a study of yellow fever vaccine responses in identical twins. In regard to this clonotype: What it binds is not known.

TCRdb reanalysed the RT-PCR reads using MiXCR and keeps one entry per CDR3 protein. The sample consists of several thousand distinct CDR3 sequences, approximately 70% of them appearing once. Broader study findings: Reports say the vaccine T cell response in twins looked partly convergent and partly personalized.

Per the germline V gene, CDR1 is LGHNA and CDR2 is YNFKEQ. CDR3 size: 14 residues. J gave up 0 bases and V 4 bases, and 2 bases lay outside the gene matches. The rearrangement links TRBV4-2 to TRBJ1-1; TRBD1 matches 7 bases. The TCR was taken from a woman between 18 and 29 years old who received the yellow fever vaccine. The sequences come from T cells from blood (PBMCs), unsorted or a sorted subset (not recorded which), collected before or after yellow fever vaccination (not recorded which). CDR3 sequence: CASSLTGMNTEAFF. In DNA form, the CDR3 reads TGTGCCAGCAGCCTGACAGGGATGAACACTGAAGCTTTCTTT.